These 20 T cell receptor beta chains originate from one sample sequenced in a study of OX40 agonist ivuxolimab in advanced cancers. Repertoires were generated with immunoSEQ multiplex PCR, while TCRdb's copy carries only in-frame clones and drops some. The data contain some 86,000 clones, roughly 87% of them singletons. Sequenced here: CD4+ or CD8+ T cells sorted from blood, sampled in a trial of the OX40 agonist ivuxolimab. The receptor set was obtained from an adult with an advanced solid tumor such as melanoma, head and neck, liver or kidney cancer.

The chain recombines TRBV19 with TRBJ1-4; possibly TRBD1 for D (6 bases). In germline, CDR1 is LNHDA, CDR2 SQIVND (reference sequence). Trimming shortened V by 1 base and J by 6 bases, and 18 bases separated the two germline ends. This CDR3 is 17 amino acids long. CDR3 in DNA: TGTGCCAGTAGTATAGGCTGGTTGGGGGCTAGTGATGAAAAACTGTTTTTT. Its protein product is CASSIGWLGASDEKLFF.

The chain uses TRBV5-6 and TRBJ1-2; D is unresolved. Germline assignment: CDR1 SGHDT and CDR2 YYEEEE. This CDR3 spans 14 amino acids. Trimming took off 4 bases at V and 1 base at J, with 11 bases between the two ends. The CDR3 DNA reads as TGTGCCAGCAGCAACAGAGTAATTAACTATGGCTACACCTTC. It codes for CASSNRVINYGYTF.

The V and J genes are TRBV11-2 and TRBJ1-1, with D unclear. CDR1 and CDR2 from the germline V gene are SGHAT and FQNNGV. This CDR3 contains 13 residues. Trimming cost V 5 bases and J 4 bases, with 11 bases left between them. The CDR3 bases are TGTGCCAGCAGCGCGCAAATATCCACTGAAGCTTTCTTT. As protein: CASSAQISTEAFF.

The CDR3 sequence is CASSGPGQSSYEQYF. In DNA, the CDR3 is TGTGCCAGCAGTGGCCCGGGACAGAGCTCCTACGAGCAGTACTTC. This chain joins TRBV2 and TRBJ2-7, with 7 positions matching TRBD1. V lost 4 bases, J lost 0 bases, and 6 bases stayed unmatched. Germline V CDR1 and CDR2: SNHLY, FYNNEI. The CDR3 is 15 residues long.

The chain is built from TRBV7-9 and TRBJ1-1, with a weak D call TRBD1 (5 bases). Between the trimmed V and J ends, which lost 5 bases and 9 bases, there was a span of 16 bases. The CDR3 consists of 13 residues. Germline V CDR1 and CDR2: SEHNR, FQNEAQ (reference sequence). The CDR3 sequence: CASSSADSPKAFF. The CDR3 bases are TGTGCCAGCAGCAGCGCAGACAGTCCAAAAGCTTTCTTT.

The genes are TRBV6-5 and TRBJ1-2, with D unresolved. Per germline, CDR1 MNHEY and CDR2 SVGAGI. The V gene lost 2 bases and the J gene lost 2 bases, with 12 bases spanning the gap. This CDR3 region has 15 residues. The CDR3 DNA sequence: TGTGCCAGCAGTTACCTCGGGCAGGCCAACTATGGCTACACCTTC. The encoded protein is CASSYLGQANYGYTF.

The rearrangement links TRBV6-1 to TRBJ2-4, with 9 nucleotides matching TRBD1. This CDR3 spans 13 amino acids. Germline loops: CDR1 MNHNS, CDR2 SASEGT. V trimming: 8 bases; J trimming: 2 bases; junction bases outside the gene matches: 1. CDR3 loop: CASGTGTKNIQYF. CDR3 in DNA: TGTGCCAGCGGGACAGGGACCAAAAACATTCAGTACTTC.

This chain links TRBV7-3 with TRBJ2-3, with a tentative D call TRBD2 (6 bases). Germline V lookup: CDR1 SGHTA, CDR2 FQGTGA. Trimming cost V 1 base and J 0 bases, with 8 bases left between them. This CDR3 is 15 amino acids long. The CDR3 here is CASSLKLASTDTQYF. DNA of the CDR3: TGTGCCAGCAGCTTAAAACTAGCCAGCACAGATACGCAGTATTTT.

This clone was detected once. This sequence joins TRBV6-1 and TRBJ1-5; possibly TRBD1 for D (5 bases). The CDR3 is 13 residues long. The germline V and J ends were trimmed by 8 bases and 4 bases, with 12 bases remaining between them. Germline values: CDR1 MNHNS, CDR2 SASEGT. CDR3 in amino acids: CASAGIGNQPQHF. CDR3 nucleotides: TGTGCCAGCGCAGGGATAGGTAATCAGCCCCAGCATTTT.

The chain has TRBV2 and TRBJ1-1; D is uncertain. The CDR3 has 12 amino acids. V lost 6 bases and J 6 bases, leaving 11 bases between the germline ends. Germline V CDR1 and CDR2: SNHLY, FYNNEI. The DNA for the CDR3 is TGTGCCAGCAGCTCAGACACTGCTGAAGCTTTCTTT. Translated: CASSSDTAEAFF.

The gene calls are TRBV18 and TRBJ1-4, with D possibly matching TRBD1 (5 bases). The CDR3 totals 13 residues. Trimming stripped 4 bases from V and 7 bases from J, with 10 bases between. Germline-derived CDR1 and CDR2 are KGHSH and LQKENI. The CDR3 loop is CASSLNQGEKLFF. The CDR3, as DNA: TGTGCCAGCTCACTCAACCAGGGTGAAAAACTGTTTTTT.

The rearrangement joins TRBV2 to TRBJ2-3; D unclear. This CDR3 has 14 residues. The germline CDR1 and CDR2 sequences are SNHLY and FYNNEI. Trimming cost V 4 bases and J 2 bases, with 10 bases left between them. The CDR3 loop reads CASSVGITTDTQYF. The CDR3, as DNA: TGTGCCAGCAGTGTCGGAATAACCACAGATACGCAGTATTTT.

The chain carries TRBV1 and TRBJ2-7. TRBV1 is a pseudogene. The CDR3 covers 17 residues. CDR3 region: CTSSQVTSPYSPYEQYV. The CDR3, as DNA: TGCACCAGCAGCCAGGTAACATCTCCTTACTCCCCCTACGAGCAGTACGTC.

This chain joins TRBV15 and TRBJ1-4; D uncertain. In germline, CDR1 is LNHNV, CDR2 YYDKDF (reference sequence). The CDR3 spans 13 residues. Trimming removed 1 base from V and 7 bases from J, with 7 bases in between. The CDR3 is CATSRVPSEKLFF. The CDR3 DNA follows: TGTGCCACCAGCAGAGTTCCAAGTGAAAAACTGTTTTTT. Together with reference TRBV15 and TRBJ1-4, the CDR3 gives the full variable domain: DAMVIQNPRYQVTQFGKPVTLSCSQTLNHNVMYWYQQKSSQAPKLLFHYYDKDFNNEADTPDNFQSRRPNTSFCFLDIRSPGLGDTAMYLCATSRVPSEKLFFGSGTQLSVL.

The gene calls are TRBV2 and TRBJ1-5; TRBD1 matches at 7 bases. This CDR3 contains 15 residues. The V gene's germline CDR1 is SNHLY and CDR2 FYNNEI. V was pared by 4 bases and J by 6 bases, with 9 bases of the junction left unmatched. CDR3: CASSVGDSGFQPQHF. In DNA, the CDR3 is TGTGCCAGCAGTGTAGGGGACAGTGGTTTTCAGCCCCAGCATTTT.

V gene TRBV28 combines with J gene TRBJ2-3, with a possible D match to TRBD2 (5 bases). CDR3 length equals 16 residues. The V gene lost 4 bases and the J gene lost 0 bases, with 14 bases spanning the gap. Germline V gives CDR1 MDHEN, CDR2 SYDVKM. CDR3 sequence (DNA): TGTGCCAGCAGTTGGAACTATCGGGAAAGCACAGATACGCAGTATTTT. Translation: CASSWNYRESTDTQYF.

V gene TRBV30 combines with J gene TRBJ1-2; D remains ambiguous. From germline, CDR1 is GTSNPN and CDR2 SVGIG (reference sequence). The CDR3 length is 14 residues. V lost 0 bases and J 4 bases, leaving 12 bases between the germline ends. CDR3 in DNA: TGTGCCTGGAGTGTACGGGCAGGAGCCTATGGCTACACCTTC. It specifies CAWSVRAGAYGYTF.

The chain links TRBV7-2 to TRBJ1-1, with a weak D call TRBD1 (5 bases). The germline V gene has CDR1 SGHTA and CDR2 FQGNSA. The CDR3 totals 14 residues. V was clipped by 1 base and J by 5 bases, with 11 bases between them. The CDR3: CASSLVWGSTEAFF. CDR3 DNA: TGTGCCAGCAGCTTAGTCTGGGGGTCTACTGAAGCTTTCTTT.

The CDR3: CASSVVGFQDTQYF. CDR3 bases: TGTGCCAGCAGCGTAGTGGGGTTCCAAGATACGCAGTATTTT. V usage is TRBV9 and J usage is TRBJ2-3, with D unclear. Germline-derived CDR1 and CDR2 are SGDLS and YYNGEE. Trimming shortened V by 0 bases and J by 5 bases, and 10 bases separated the two germline ends. This CDR3 spans 14 amino acids.

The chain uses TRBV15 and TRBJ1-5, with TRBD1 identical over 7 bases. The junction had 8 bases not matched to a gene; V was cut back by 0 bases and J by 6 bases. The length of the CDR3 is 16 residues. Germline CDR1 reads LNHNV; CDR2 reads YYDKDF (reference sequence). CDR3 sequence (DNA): TGTGCCACCAGCAGAGATAAGGGGGCTGTAGGTCAGCCCCAGCATTTT. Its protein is CATSRDKGAVGQPQHF.